This T cell receptor (beta chain) is drawn from a study of T cell responses to AZD1222 COVID-19 vaccine. Sequencing was performed with immunoSEQ multiplex PCR; in TCRdb, only in-frame clones are kept and a portion is missing. The sample contains roughly 99,000 clones, 92% of which appear only once. This CDR3 has 16 amino acids. V lost 2 bases and J 4 bases, leaving 17 bases between the germline ends. Germline assignment: CDR1 PRHDT and CDR2 FYEKMQ (reference sequence). The sequencing used peripheral blood, collected 28 days after the second AZD1222 dose. The chain is built from TRBV13 and TRBJ1-2; unclear D gene. The clonotype originates from an adult who received the AZD1222 COVID-19 vaccine. The CDR3 nucleotides are TGTGCCAGCAGCTTAAGAGGGTCAACGGAGGTCTATGGCTACACCTTC. It yields the protein CASSLRGSTEVYGYTF.